A selection of T cell receptor beta chains follows, all from one sample in a study of shared clonotypes between healthy human individuals. Sequencing was performed with immunoSEQ multiplex PCR; in TCRdb, only in-frame clones are kept and a portion is missing. The sample lists under 700,000 clones, around 96% occurring once. Sequencing was carried out using naive CD8+ T cells sorted from blood. Receptors originate from a woman younger than 45 in good health. Both conserved end residues are part of each CDR3. D genes are given only for firm matches. Expanded clones are given a class, and other clones once, few, many or no size at all.

clone_size: .; j_call: TRBJ1-1; v_call: TRBV11-3; d_call: .; cdr3_nt: TGTGCCAGCAGCCCTGTGCGGGTCCAAGCTTTCTTT; cdr3_aa: CASSPVRVQAFF
clone_size: .; j_call: TRBJ1-1; v_call: TRBV7-2; d_call: .; cdr3_nt: TGTGCCAGCAGCCACCCAGGGTACATGAACACTGAAGCTTTCTTT; cdr3_aa: CASSHPGYMNTEAFF
clone_size: .; j_call: TRBJ2-1; v_call: TRBV28; d_call: .; cdr3_nt: TGTGCCAGCAGTATGACCACTCCGAGCTCCTACAATGAGCAGTTCTTC; cdr3_aa: CASSMTTPSSYNEQFF
clone_size: .; j_call: TRBJ2-7; v_call: TRBV27; d_call: .; cdr3_nt: TGTGCCAGCAGTTTATGGCTAGCGCGGTACGAGCAGTACTTC; cdr3_aa: CASSLWLARYEQYF
clone_size: once; j_call: TRBJ2-1; v_call: TRBV6-1; d_call: .; cdr3_nt: TGTGCCAGCATTGCCGATGGGACGTTCAATGAGCAGTTCTTC; cdr3_aa: CASIADGTFNEQFF
clone_size: .; j_call: TRBJ1-5; v_call: TRBV28; d_call: .; cdr3_nt: TGTGCCAGCAGTTTTGGTAAGAGGGTGTGGGAGCCCCAGCATTTT; cdr3_aa: CASSFGKRVWEPQHF
clone_size: .; j_call: TRBJ1-3; v_call: TRBV5-1; d_call: .; cdr3_nt: TGCGCCAGCAGCCCGATGGATGACAGGCAAACTGGAAACACCATATATTTT; cdr3_aa: CASSPMDDRQTGNTIYF
clone_size: .; j_call: TRBJ1-1; v_call: TRBV27; d_call: .; cdr3_nt: TGTGCCAGCAGTTGGCAGTCGGACACTGAAGCTTTCTTT; cdr3_aa: CASSWQSDTEAFF
clone_size: .; j_call: TRBJ1-5; v_call: TRBV6-1; d_call: TRBD1; cdr3_nt: TGTGCCAGCAGTGAACGGACAGGGTATAGCAATCAGCCCCAGCATTTT; cdr3_aa: CASSERTGYSNQPQHF
clone_size: .; j_call: TRBJ2-1; v_call: TRBV27; d_call: .; cdr3_nt: TGTGCCAGCAGCCTCGATGGGAACCATTACAATGAGCAGTTCTTC; cdr3_aa: CASSLDGNHYNEQFF
clone_size: .; j_call: TRBJ2-7; v_call: TRBV5-4; d_call: .; cdr3_nt: TGTGCCAGCAGCTTGGAATCAGGTGACGAGCAGTACTTC; cdr3_aa: CASSLESGDEQYF
clone_size: .; j_call: TRBJ2-7; v_call: TRBV29-1; d_call: .; cdr3_nt: TGCAGCGCTCTAAGGCAGGGCTCCTACGAGCAGTACTTC; cdr3_aa: CSALRQGSYEQYF
clone_size: .; j_call: TRBJ2-7; v_call: TRBV27; d_call: TRBD1; cdr3_nt: TGTGCCACCTCGAGGGTTGGGACAGGGACCTACGAGCAGTACTTC; cdr3_aa: CATSRVGTGTYEQYF
clone_size: .; j_call: TRBJ2-5; v_call: TRBV7-9; d_call: TRBD1; cdr3_nt: TGTGCCAGCAGCTTAGATATACAGGGGGACCAAGAGACCCAGTACTTC; cdr3_aa: CASSLDIQGDQETQYF
clone_size: .; j_call: TRBJ2-3; v_call: TRBV5-1; d_call: .; cdr3_nt: TGCGCCAGCAGCCTTTGGGGGACGGATACGCAGTATTTT; cdr3_aa: CASSLWGTDTQYF
clone_size: .; j_call: TRBJ1-2; v_call: TRBV7-6; d_call: .; cdr3_nt: TGTGCCAGCAGCTTTTATTGGGTAGAGGGCTTCTATGGCTACACCTTC; cdr3_aa: CASSFYWVEGFYGYTF
clone_size: .; j_call: TRBJ2-7; v_call: TRBV13; d_call: .; cdr3_nt: TGTGCCAGCAGCTTAGGGGCCACGGGCTACGAGCAGTACTTC; cdr3_aa: CASSLGATGYEQYF
clone_size: .; j_call: TRBJ2-3; v_call: TRBV2; d_call: TRBD1; cdr3_nt: TGTGCCAGCAGTGATGGGACAGGGGAGGCAGATACGCAGTATTTT; cdr3_aa: CASSDGTGEADTQYF
clone_size: .; j_call: TRBJ1-5; v_call: TRBV27; d_call: .; cdr3_nt: TGTGCCAGCAGTTTCGGTCCAGGGGGCAATCAGCCCCAGCATTTT; cdr3_aa: CASSFGPGGNQPQHF
clone_size: .; j_call: TRBJ2-3; v_call: TRBV29-1; d_call: .; cdr3_nt: TGCAGCGTTGAAGAATTTAACACAGATACGCAGTATTTT; cdr3_aa: CSVEEFNTDTQYF
clone_size: .; j_call: TRBJ2-1; v_call: TRBV2; d_call: .; cdr3_nt: TGTGCCAACGACCGGTCTGAGATATACAATGAGCAGTTCTTC; cdr3_aa: CANDRSEIYNEQFF
clone_size: .; j_call: TRBJ2-1; v_call: TRBV13; d_call: TRBD1; cdr3_nt: TGTGCCAGCAGCGAGGACAGGGGAAATGGGTTCTTC; cdr3_aa: CASSEDRGNGFF
clone_size: .; j_call: TRBJ2-5; v_call: TRBV2; d_call: TRBD1; cdr3_nt: TGTGCCATCCCTAAGAAAGACAGGGTGGGACGAGTAGGAGAGACCCAGTACTTC; cdr3_aa: CAIPKKDRVGRVGETQYF
clone_size: .; j_call: TRBJ2-7; v_call: TRBV27; d_call: .; cdr3_nt: TGTGCCAGCCAGCTCTTGGGTTCCTACGAGCAGTACTTC; cdr3_aa: CASQLLGSYEQYF
clone_size: once; j_call: TRBJ1-1; v_call: TRBV7-9; d_call: .; cdr3_nt: TGTGCCAGCAGCTTATCAGGGATCACTGAAGCTTTCTTT; cdr3_aa: CASSLSGITEAFF
clone_size: .; j_call: TRBJ2-1; v_call: TRBV11-2; d_call: .; cdr3_nt: TGTGCCAGCAGCGCCGGTGGGGAGCAGTTCTTC; cdr3_aa: CASSAGGEQFF
clone_size: .; j_call: TRBJ2-7; v_call: TRBV5-1; d_call: TRBD1; cdr3_nt: TGCGCCAGCAGCTGGGGCGGGGCCGGGACAGGGGACCTCTACGAGCAGTACTTC; cdr3_aa: CASSWGGAGTGDLYEQYF
clone_size: .; j_call: TRBJ1-1; v_call: TRBV4-1; d_call: .; cdr3_nt: TGCGCCAGCAGCCTCTCTGGGGGACGCAACACTGAAGCTTTCTTT; cdr3_aa: CASSLSGGRNTEAFF
clone_size: .; j_call: TRBJ2-7; v_call: TRBV19; d_call: TRBD2; cdr3_nt: TGTGCCAGTAGTCCCCGACTAGCGGGAGGGACCTACGAGCAGTACTTC; cdr3_aa: CASSPRLAGGTYEQYF
clone_size: once; j_call: TRBJ2-7; v_call: TRBV5-6; d_call: TRBD2; cdr3_nt: TGTGCCACCCATGCCGGCGGGAGCTTCTACGAGCAGTACTTC; cdr3_aa: CATHAGGSFYEQYF
clone_size: .; j_call: TRBJ2-7; v_call: TRBV7-9; d_call: .; cdr3_nt: TGTGCCAGCAGCTTAAGCAGGGGTGACGAGCAGTACTTC; cdr3_aa: CASSLSRGDEQYF
clone_size: .; j_call: TRBJ2-5; v_call: TRBV19; d_call: TRBD2; cdr3_nt: TGTGCCAGTAGTATAAGACTAGCGCTACAAGAGACCCAGTACTTC; cdr3_aa: CASSIRLALQETQYF
clone_size: .; j_call: TRBJ1-1; v_call: TRBV15; d_call: .; cdr3_nt: TGTGCCACCAGCAGAGAGAGGAGAGGTGAAGCTTTCTTT; cdr3_aa: CATSRERRGEAFF
clone_size: .; j_call: TRBJ2-5; v_call: TRBV19; d_call: TRBD2; cdr3_nt: TGTGCCAACCCGATGGTACTAGCGACGGAGACCCAGTACTTC; cdr3_aa: CANPMVLATETQYF
clone_size: few; j_call: TRBJ1-1; v_call: TRBV20-1; d_call: .; cdr3_nt: TGCAGTGCAAGTCCTTCCACTGAAGCTTTCTTT; cdr3_aa: CSASPSTEAFF
clone_size: .; j_call: TRBJ1-1; v_call: TRBV28; d_call: TRBD1; cdr3_nt: TGTGCCAGCAGTACAGGGACAGGGGAAACTGAAGCTTTCTTT; cdr3_aa: CASSTGTGETEAFF